The rows below give T cell receptor beta chains drawn from one sample of a study of OX40 agonist ivuxolimab in advanced cancers. Profiled with immunoSEQ multiplex PCR; TCRdb holds only in-frame clones, not every one. The sample lists about 78,000 clones, roughly nine tenths occurring once. Sequences were derived from CD4+ or CD8+ T cells sorted from blood, sampled in a trial of the OX40 agonist ivuxolimab. These receptors originate from an adult with an advanced solid tumor such as melanoma, head and neck, liver or kidney cancer. The CDR3 runs from the conserved cysteine through the conserved F or W. The order of the fields is D gene, clone size, V gene, J gene, CDR3 DNA, CDR3 protein. A D gene is named only where the DNA matches it firmly. For some rows the clone size is stated as once, few or many, or as a class when expanded; others skip it.

-	-	TRBV5-1	TRBJ1-2	TGCGCCAGCAGCTTGGTGGCAGGGGAGGGCTACACCTTC	CASSLVAGEGYTF
-	-	TRBV5-1	TRBJ2-5	TGCGCCAGCAGGGAGACCCCCACAGGGAAAGAGACCCAGTACTTC	CASRETPTGKETQYF
TRBD2	-	TRBV15	TRBJ2-3	TGTGCCACCAGCAGATTCTCTAGCGGACCCACAGATACGCAGTATTTT	CATSRFSSGPTDTQYF
TRBD2	-	TRBV2	TRBJ2-1	TGTGCCAGCGCCCGGGAGGGGGGCTACAATGAGCAGTTCTTC	CASAREGGYNEQFF
-	-	TRBV5-1	TRBJ2-3	TGCGCCAGCAGCTTACTCCCCCCCCCAGATACGCAGTATTTT	CASSLLPPPDTQYF
TRBD1	-	TRBV2	TRBJ1-5	TGTGCCAGCAGACTGGACAGGGTCGGCAATCAGCCCCAGCATTTT	CASRLDRVGNQPQHF
-	-	TRBV5-1	TRBJ2-1	TGCGCCAGCAGTTACGGCCCCACGGTGGGGAATGAGCAGTTCTTC	CASSYGPTVGNEQFF
-	-	TRBV28	TRBJ1-1	TGTGCCTCCGGGACGGTGAACACTGAAGCTTTCTTT	CASGTVNTEAFF
-	-	TRBV6-5	TRBJ2-3	TGTGCCAGCGGATGGGCGGGGGCCACCACAGATACGCAGTATTTT	CASGWAGATTDTQYF
-	-	TRBV9	TRBJ1-5	TGTGCCAGCAGCGCCGACTGTTGCAATCAGCCCCAGCATTTT	CASSADCCNQPQHF
TRBD1	-	TRBV27	TRBJ2-5	TGTGCCAGCAGTCGGGACAGGGCCCACGGGCTCGAAGAGACCCAGTACTTC	CASSRDRAHGLEETQYF
-	-	TRBV7-9	TRBJ1-2	TGTGCCAGCAGCTTAGGGGGCGTCTATGGCTACACCTTC	CASSLGGVYGYTF
-	-	TRBV14	TRBJ1-1	TGTGCCAGCAGCCGCCAAAGAGGGGCCCCGAACACTGAAGCTTTCTTT	CASSRQRGAPNTEAFF
-	-	TRBV7-2	TRBJ1-2	TGTGCCAGCAGCCCTAGCGGGGACAAGACTATGAGCTACACCTTC	CASSPSGDKTMSYTF
TRBD1	once	TRBV7-8	TRBJ1-1	TGTGCCAGCAGCTTGAGCGCCGGGACAGGTGAAACTGAAGCTTTCTTT	CASSLSAGTGETEAFF
TRBD2	-	TRBV6-5	TRBJ2-1	TGTGCCAGCAGTCGGGGGGTCGGATGGGATGAGCAGTTCTTC	CASSRGVGWDEQFF
-	-	TRBV30	TRBJ2-1	TGTGCCTGGAACCAAGGGTTGGAGAGTGAGCAGTTCTTC	CAWNQGLESEQFF
TRBD1	-	TRBV6-6	TRBJ1-1	TGTGCCAGCAGTCGCCGACAGGGGGCAAACACTGAAGCTTTCTTT	CASSRRQGANTEAFF
-	-	TRBV5-4	TRBJ1-4	TGTGCCAGCAGCCCCGGGGGGAGCGAGGGTGAAAAACTGTTTTTT	CASSPGGSEGEKLFF
-	-	TRBV7-9	TRBJ2-2	TGTGCCAGCAGCCGTCGAGATGGCGGGGAGCTGTTTTTT	CASSRRDGGELFF
TRBD1	-	TRBV14	TRBJ1-2	TGTGCCAGCAGCCAAACAAGGGGGCACGGCTACACCTTC	CASSQTRGHGYTF
-	-	TRBV4-1	TRBJ1-3	TGCGCCAGCAGCCAAGACGGGTTCAGGGCCCCTGGAAACACCATATATTTT	CASSQDGFRAPGNTIYF
-	once	TRBV7-9	TRBJ2-2	TGTGCCAGCAGCTCCGCCGTGGGGGAGCTGTTTTTT	CASSSAVGELFF